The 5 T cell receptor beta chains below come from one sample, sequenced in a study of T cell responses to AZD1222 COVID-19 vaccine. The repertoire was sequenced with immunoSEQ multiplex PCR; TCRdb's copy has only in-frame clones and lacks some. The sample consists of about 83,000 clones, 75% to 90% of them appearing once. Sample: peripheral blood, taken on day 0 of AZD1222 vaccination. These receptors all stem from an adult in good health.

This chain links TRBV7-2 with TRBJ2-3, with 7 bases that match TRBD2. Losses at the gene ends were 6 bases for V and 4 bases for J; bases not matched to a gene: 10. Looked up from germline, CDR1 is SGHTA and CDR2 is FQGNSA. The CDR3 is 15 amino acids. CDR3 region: CASRPPGTTSDTQYF. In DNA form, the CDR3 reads TGTGCCAGCAGGCCACCTGGGACTACCTCAGATACGCAGTATTTT.

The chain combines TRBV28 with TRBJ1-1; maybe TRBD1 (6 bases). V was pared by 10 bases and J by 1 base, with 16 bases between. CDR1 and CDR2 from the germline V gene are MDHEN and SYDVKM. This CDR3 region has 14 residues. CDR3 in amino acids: CATVFGRGNTEAFF. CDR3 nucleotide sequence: TGTGCCACCGTGTTTGGCAGGGGGAACACTGAAGCTTTCTTT. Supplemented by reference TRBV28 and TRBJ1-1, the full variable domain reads DVKVTQSSRYLVKRTGEKVFLECVQDMDHENMFWYRQDPGLGLRLIYFSYDVKMKEKGDIPEGYSVSREKKERFSLILESASTNQTSMYLCATVFGRGNTEAFFGQGTRLTVV.

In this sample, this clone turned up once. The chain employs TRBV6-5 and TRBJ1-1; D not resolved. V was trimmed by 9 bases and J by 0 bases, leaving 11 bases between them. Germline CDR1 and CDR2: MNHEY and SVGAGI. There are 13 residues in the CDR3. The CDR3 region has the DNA TGTGCCAGTCGGTATTCCATGAACACTGAAGCTTTCTTT. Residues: CASRYSMNTEAFF.

In DNA form, the CDR3 reads TGTGCCAGCACAAGACCGGGACTAATGATCAATGAGCAGTTCTTC. This codes for CASTRPGLMINEQFF. The chain is built from TRBV6-5 and TRBJ2-1; 7 bases fit TRBD2. J gave up 6 bases and V 7 bases, and 12 bases lay outside the gene matches. The CDR3 extends over 15 amino acids. CDR1 is MNHEY, CDR2 SVGAGI, per germline.

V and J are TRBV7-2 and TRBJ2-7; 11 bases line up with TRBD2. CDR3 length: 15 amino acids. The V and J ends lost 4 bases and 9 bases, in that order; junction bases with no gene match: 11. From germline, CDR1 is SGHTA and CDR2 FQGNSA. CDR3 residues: CASSSSSGRTLRQYF. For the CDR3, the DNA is TGTGCCAGCAGCTCCTCTAGCGGGAGGACCCTTAGGCAGTACTTC. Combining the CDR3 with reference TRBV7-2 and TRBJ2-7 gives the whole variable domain GAGVSQSPSNKVTEKGKDVELRCDPISGHTALYWYRQSLGQGLEFLIYFQGNSAPDKSGLPSDRFSAERTGGSVSTLTIQRTQQEDSAVYLCASSSSSGRTLRQYFGPGTRLTVT.